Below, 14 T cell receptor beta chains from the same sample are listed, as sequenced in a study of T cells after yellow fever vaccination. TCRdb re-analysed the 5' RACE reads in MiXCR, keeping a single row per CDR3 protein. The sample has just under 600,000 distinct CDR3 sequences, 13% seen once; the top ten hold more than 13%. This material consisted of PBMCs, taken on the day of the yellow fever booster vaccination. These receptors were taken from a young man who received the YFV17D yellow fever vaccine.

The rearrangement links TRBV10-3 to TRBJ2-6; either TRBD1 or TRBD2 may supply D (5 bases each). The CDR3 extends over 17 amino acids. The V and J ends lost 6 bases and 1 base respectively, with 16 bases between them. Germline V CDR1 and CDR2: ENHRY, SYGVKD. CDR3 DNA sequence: TGTGCCATCAGGTCCGGGACCGACCTTTCTGGGGCCAACGTCCTGACTTTC. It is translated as CAIRSGTDLSGANVLTF.

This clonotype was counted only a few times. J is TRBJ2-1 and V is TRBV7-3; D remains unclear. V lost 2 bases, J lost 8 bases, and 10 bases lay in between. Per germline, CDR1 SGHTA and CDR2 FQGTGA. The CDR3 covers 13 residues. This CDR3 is CASSLSSHHEQFF. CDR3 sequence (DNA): TGTGCCAGCAGCTTATCTAGTCATCATGAGCAGTTCTTC.

The CDR3 DNA reads as TGCGCCAGCAGCCTCCTAACGCGGGAGCTCAATGTTGGGGAGCAGTTCTTC. As protein: CASSLLTRELNVGEQFF. This rearrangement joins TRBV4-3 to TRBJ2-1, with 7 bases fitting TRBD2. The V gene's germline CDR1 is LGHNA and CDR2 YSLEER. CDR3 length equals 17 residues. V dropped 4 bases and J dropped 10; count of bases not matched to a gene: 19.

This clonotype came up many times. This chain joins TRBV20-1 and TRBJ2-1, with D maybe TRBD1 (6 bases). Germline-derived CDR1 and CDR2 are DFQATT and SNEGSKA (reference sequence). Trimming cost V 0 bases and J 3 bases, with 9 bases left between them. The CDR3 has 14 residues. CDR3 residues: CSARDTGYYNEQFF. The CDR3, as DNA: TGCAGTGCTAGAGATACAGGGTACTACAATGAGCAGTTCTTC.

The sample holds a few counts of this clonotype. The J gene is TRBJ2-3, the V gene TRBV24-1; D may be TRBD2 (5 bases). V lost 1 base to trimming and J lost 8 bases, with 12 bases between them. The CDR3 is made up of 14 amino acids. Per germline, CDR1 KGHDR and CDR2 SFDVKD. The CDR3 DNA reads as TGTGCCACCAGTGATTTCGGGCCGGCGGGTACGCAGTATTTT. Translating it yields CATSDFGPAGTQYF.

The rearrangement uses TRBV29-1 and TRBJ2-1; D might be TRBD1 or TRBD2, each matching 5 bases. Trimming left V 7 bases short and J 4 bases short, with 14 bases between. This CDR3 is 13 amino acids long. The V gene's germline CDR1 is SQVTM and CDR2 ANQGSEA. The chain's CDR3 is CSGYRDLYNEQFF. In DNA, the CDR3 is TGCAGCGGGTACCGGGACCTTTACAATGAGCAGTTCTTC.

In DNA form, the CDR3 reads TGCAGCGCCTTGGGTACAGGCAGCTCTGGGGCCAACGTCCTGACTTTC. Protein: CSALGTGSSGANVLTF. The rearrangement joins TRBV29-1 to TRBJ2-6; TRBD1 is a possible D gene (5 bases). Trimming removed 7 bases from V and 0 bases from J, with 16 bases in between. CDR1 is SQVTM, CDR2 ANQGSEA, per germline. CDR3 size: 16 residues.

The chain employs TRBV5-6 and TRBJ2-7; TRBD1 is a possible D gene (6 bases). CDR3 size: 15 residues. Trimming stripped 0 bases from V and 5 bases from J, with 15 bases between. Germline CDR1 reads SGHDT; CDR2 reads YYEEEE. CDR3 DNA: TGTGCCAGCAGCTTGGATACAGGGAATGACCACGAGCAGTACTTC. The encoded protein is CASSLDTGNDHEQYF.

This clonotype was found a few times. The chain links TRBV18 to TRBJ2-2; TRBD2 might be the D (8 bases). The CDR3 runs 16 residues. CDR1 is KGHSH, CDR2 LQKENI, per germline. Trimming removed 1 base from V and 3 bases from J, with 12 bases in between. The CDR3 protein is CASSPLSGTDTGELFF. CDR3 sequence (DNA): TGTGCCAGCTCACCACTTAGCGGGACAGACACCGGGGAGCTGTTTTTT.

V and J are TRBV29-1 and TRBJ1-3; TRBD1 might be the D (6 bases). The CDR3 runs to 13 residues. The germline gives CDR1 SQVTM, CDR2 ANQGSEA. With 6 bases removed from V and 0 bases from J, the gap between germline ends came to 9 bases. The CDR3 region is CSVGQNSGNTIYF. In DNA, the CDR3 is TGCAGCGTCGGACAGAACTCTGGAAACACCATATATTTT.

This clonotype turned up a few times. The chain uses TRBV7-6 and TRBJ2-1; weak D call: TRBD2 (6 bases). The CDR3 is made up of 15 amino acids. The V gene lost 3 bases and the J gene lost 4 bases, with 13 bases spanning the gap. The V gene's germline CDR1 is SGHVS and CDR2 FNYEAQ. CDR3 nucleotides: TGTGCCAGCAGCTTTGGCGGGGACTTATACAATGAGCAGTTCTTC. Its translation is CASSFGGDLYNEQFF.

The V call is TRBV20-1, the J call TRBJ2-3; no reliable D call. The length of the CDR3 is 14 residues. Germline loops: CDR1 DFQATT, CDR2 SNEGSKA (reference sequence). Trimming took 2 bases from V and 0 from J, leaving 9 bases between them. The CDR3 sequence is CSARHWDSTDTQYF. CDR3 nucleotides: TGCAGTGCTAGACATTGGGATAGCACAGATACGCAGTATTTT.

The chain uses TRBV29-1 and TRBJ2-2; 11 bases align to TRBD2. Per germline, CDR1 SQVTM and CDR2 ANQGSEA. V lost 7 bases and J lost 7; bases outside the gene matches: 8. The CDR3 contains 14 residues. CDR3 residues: CSAIAGGPVGELFF. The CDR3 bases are TGCAGCGCCATAGCGGGAGGGCCAGTCGGGGAGCTGTTTTTT.

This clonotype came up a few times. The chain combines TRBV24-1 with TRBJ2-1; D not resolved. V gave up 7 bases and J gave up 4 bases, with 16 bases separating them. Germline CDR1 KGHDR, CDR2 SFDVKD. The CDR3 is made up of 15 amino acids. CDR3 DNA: TGTGCCACCAGCGACTCCCGGGCGGCTTACAATGAGCAGTTCTTC. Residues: CATSDSRAAYNEQFF.